The rows below give T cell receptor beta chains drawn from one sample of a study of blood T cell repertoires in COVID-19. Assay: immunoSEQ multiplex PCR; the TCRdb copy retains only in-frame clones and omits some. The profile shows about 130,000 clones, about 79% of them singletons. The sequenced sample consisted of peripheral blood. All receptors derive from a woman aged 50 to 60 with acute or convalescent COVID-19. Both conserved end residues are part of each CDR3. D genes are given only for firm matches. Some rows mark clone size as missing; the rest say once, few, many or name a class of expanded clone.

j_call | d_call | v_call | clone_size | cdr3_nt | cdr3_aa
TRBJ1-1 | TRBD1 | TRBV19 | . | TGTGCCAGTAGTAAAGGACAGGGGACCTTGAACACTGAAGCTTTCTTT | CASSKGQGTLNTEAFF
TRBJ2-7 | . | TRBV7-9 | . | TGTGCCAGCAGCCCGACAGGTACCTACGAGCAGTACTTC | CASSPTGTYEQYF
TRBJ1-1 | . | TRBV6-1 | . | TGTGCCAGCAGTGAAATACTCACTGAAGCTTTCTTT | CASSEILTEAFF
TRBJ2-7 | . | TRBV3-1/TRBV3-2 | once | TGTGCCAGCACCATTACAGGGAGCGAGCAGTACTTC | CASTITGSEQYF
TRBJ2-7 | . | TRBV30 | . | TGTGCCTGGAGTCCCGGAGGACTGGGGAGCGACGAGCAGTACTTC | CAWSPGGLGSDEQYF
TRBJ2-7 | . | TRBV24-1 | . | TGTGCCACCAGTGATCCAACCCGACAGGCAGGCAAGCAGTACTTC | CATSDPTRQAGKQYF
TRBJ1-5 | TRBD1 | TRBV6-5 | . | TGTGCCAGCAGTTACTCGCGGGACAGAGATCAGCCCCAGCATTTT | CASSYSRDRDQPQHF
TRBJ1-2 | TRBD1 | TRBV6-2/TRBV6-3 | . | TGTGCCAGCAGCGCCTATCCCGGGACAGGGGCTGGCTACACCTTC | CASSAYPGTGAGYTF
TRBJ1-2 | . | TRBV29-1 | . | TGCAGCGTTGAAGATCCCAGGGAAGGCTACACCTTC | CSVEDPREGYTF
TRBJ1-1 | . | TRBV7-3 | . | TGTGCCAGCAGCTTAAATCGGGAGACGGGCGCTTTCTTT | CASSLNRETGAFF
TRBJ2-1 | . | TRBV4-2 | . | TGTGCCAGCAGCTGGGACACATACAATGAGCAGTTCTTC | CASSWDTYNEQFF
TRBJ1-3 | TRBD1 | TRBV9 | . | TGTGCCAGCAGCCCACAGGGGTTTGGAAACACCATATATTTT | CASSPQGFGNTIYF
TRBJ1-1 | TRBD1 | TRBV7-9 | . | TGTGCCAGCAGCTCGACTTACAGGGGGAAGAACACTGAAGCTTTCTTT | CASSSTYRGKNTEAFF
TRBJ1-1 | . | TRBV3-1/TRBV3-2 | . | TGTGCCAGCAGCCAAGATGGAGAGAGAGCTTTCTTT | CASSQDGERAFF
TRBJ2-6 | . | TRBV6-4 | few | TGTGCCAGCAGTGCACAGGGTCCTGGGGCCAACGTCCTGACTTTC | CASSAQGPGANVLTF
TRBJ2-1 | TRBD2 | TRBV5-1 | . | TGCGCCAGCAGCTTGTTGGCTAGCGGAGATGAGCAGTTCTTC | CASSLLASGDEQFF
TRBJ1-6 | . | TRBV6-4 | . | TGTGCCAGCAGTGACTTGGCGGGAAATTCACCCCTCCACTTT | CASSDLAGNSPLHF
TRBJ1-1 | TRBD1 | TRBV30 | . | TGTGCCTGGAGCGTGGGGGGACAGGGTCCCGCTTTCTTT | CAWSVGGQGPAFF
TRBJ2-6 | TRBD1 | TRBV27 | . | TGTGCCAGCGGGGCCAGGGGGCCCACCTCTGGGGCCAACGTCCTGACTTTC | CASGARGPTSGANVLTF
TRBJ2-1 | . | TRBV9 | once | TGTGCCAGCAGCGTAGGAGGAGAGCAGTTCTTC | CASSVGGEQFF
TRBJ1-2 | . | TRBV5-1 | many | TGCGCCAGCAGCTTGGGAGGAATGGATGGCTACACCTTC | CASSLGGMDGYTF
TRBJ2-2 | TRBD2 | TRBV19 | . | TGTGCCAGTTCCCCGGGGGGGCCCGAGTCACCATACGCGAACACCGGGGAGCTGTTTTTT | CASSPGGPESPYANTGELFF
TRBJ1-1 | . | TRBV7-2 | . | TGTGCCAGCAGCTTAGCGGGGGGGGCGCGCACTGAAGCTTTCTTT | CASSLAGGARTEAFF
TRBJ2-3 | . | TRBV30 | . | TGTGCCTGGAGTACCGGGTCAGGGAACACAGATACGCAGTATTTT | CAWSTGSGNTDTQYF
TRBJ2-7 | . | TRBV6-2/TRBV6-3 | . | TGTGCCAGCTGCCGCACTTCCTCCTACGAGCAGTACTTC | CASCRTSSYEQYF
TRBJ1-4 | . | TRBV5-1 | . | TGCGCCAGCAGCTTGTCGGGGAGGGCCCTGAATGAAAAACTGTTTTTT | CASSLSGRALNEKLFF
TRBJ2-7 | TRBD2 | TRBV11-3 | . | TGTGCCAGCAGCCGGGGGGGAGGGCTCTACGAGCAGTACTTC | CASSRGGGLYEQYF
TRBJ2-1 | TRBD2 | TRBV12-3/TRBV12-4 | . | TGTGCCAGCATCCGGGGGGGTTTTAATGAGCAGTTCTTC | CASIRGGFNEQFF
TRBJ2-2 | . | TRBV7-9 | . | TGTGCCAGCAGCTTAGGACAGGCTGGGAAGCTGTTTTTT | CASSLGQAGKLFF
TRBJ2-1 | TRBD2 | TRBV6-2/TRBV6-3 | . | TGTGCCAGCAGCGACGGACTAGCGGGGGGCCAGATCTCCTACAATGAGCAGTTCTTC | CASSDGLAGGQISYNEQFF
TRBJ2-2 | TRBD1 | TRBV30 | . | TGTGCCTGGAGTGCCGGGACAGCCGGGGAGCTGTTTTTT | CAWSAGTAGELFF
TRBJ1-1 | . | TRBV5-8 | . | TGTGCCAGCAGCCAGGACTCACCCCTTCTAGACACTGAAGCTTTCTTT | CASSQDSPLLDTEAFF